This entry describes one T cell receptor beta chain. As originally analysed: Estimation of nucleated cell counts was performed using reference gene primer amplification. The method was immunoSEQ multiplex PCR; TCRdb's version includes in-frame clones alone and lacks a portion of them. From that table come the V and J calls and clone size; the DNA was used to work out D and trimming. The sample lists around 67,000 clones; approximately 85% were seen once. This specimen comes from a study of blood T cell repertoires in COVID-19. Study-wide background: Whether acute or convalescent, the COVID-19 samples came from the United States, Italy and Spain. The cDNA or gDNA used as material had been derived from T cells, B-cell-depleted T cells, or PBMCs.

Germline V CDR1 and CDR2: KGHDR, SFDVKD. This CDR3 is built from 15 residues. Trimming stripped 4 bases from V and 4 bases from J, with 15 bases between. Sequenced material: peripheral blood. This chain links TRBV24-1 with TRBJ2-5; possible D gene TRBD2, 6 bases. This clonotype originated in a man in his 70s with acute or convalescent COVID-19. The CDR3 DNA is TGTGCCACCAGTGACCCCGACGGGGGAGGAGAGACCCAGTACTTC. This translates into CATSDPDGGGETQYF.